This T cell receptor beta chain was profiled in a study of blood T cells in healthy people across ages. This clonotype was found a few times. The second PCR ran about 6 to 12 cycles with a sample-barcoded 5' primer and J-beta primers. MiXCR, applied by TCRdb to the 5' RACE reads, yields one record per CDR3 protein. The sample records 1.6 million or so distinct CDR3 sequences, around 35% being singletons. The V gene lost 3 bases and the J gene lost 4 bases, with 13 bases spanning the gap. The CDR3 extends over 15 amino acids. The specimen sequenced was blood. The rearrangement uses TRBV12-3 or TRBV12-4 and TRBJ1-5, with a possible D match to TRBD1 (6 bases). The sequence derives from a young woman in good health. CDR3 DNA: TGTGCCAGCAGTTTTGAGGACAGCCATAATCAGCCCCAGCATTTT. Residues: CASSFEDSHNQPQHF.